This TCR beta chain emerged from a study of OX40 agonist ivuxolimab in advanced cancers. Study overall: Hepatocellular carcinoma, melanoma, renal cell or head and neck cancer affected the dose-escalation patients.

This CDR3 region has 16 residues. Looked up from germline, CDR1 is SGHVS and CDR2 is FQNEAQ. Trimming removed 4 bases from V and 7 bases from J; junction bases left unmatched: 12. General study results and limits: Averaging showed that CD8+ T cells had more expanded clones than CD4+ did.

Data came from immunoSEQ multiplex PCR; TCRdb stores just in-frame clones and leaves some out. The sample contains fewer than 70,000 clones, under 95% of which appear only once. Concerning this clone itself: Its antigen remains unknown.

The chain recombines TRBV7-8 with TRBJ1-2; 10 positions agree with TRBD1. The sequence derives from an adult with an advanced solid tumor such as melanoma, head and neck, liver or kidney cancer. This specimen was CD4+ or CD8+ T cells sorted from blood, taken in a trial of the OX40 agonist ivuxolimab. CDR3 nucleotides: TGTGCCAGCAGCTCCCGGGACAGGGGAAGTGTCGGTGGCTACACCTTC. The encoded protein is CASSSRDRGSVGGYTF. The entire variable domain, with the rest obtained from reference TRBV7-8 and TRBJ1-2, is as follows: GAGVSQSPRYKVAKRGQDVALRCDPISGHVSLFWYQQALGQGPEFLTYFQNEAQLDKSGLPSDRFFAERPEGSVSTLKIQRTQQEDSAVYLCASSSRDRGSVGGYTFGSGTRLTVV.